This T cell receptor (beta chain) is from a study of Ad26.COV2.S vaccination and SARS-CoV-2 variants. CDR3 length: 15 amino acids. V was cut by 0 bases and J by 4 bases, with 13 bases left in between. Per germline, CDR1 SGHNT and CDR2 YYREEE (reference sequence). Clones were sequenced by immunoSEQ multiplex PCR, and TCRdb holds only the in-frame ones, with some missing. This sample has 150,000 to 200,000 clones, with 87% found just once. The receptor was derived from a human donor who had recovered from COVID-19. The specimen comprised peripheral blood, sampled after recovery from COVID-19. V usage is TRBV5-4 and J usage is TRBJ1-2, with TRBD1 as a possible D gene (5 bases). This CDR3 is CASSLGGALTYGYTF. The CDR3 region has the DNA TGTGCCAGCAGCTTGGGAGGGGCGCTTACCTATGGCTACACCTTC.